Below are 28 T cell receptor beta chains sequenced from a single sample in a study of blood T cell repertoires in COVID-19. Some clones are missing from TCRdb's copy, which holds only in-frame ones; the method was immunoSEQ multiplex PCR. Among about 150,000 clones, approximately 83% were seen once, and the ten largest hold more than 3%. Sequencing was done on a sample of peripheral blood. The receptor set was obtained from a man aged 65 to 79 with acute or convalescent COVID-19.

The V gene is TRBV19, the J gene TRBJ2-5; 9 bases agree with TRBD2. V was pared by 5 bases and J by 2 bases, with 3 bases of the junction left unmatched. This CDR3 spans 14 amino acids. In germline, CDR1 is LNHDA, CDR2 SQIVND (reference sequence). The CDR3: CASSPSGVQETQYF. CDR3 nucleotide sequence: TGTGCCAGTAGTCCTAGCGGGGTTCAAGAGACCCAGTACTTC.

The chain joins TRBV5-1 to TRBJ2-1; 7 nucleotides agree with TRBD2. The germline gives CDR1 SGHRS, CDR2 YFSETQ. CDR3 length: 14 residues. Trimming at V came to 5 bases and at J to 4 bases, leaving 6 bases not matched to a gene. The CDR3 region is CASSQASGYNEQFF. DNA for the CDR3: TGCGCCAGCAGTCAGGCTAGCGGATACAATGAGCAGTTCTTC.

The rearrangement joins TRBV24-1 to TRBJ2-1, with 12 bases matching TRBD2. The CDR3 has 17 amino acids. Trimming at V came to 6 bases and at J to 6 bases, leaving 11 bases not matched to a gene. Germline V gene data show CDR1 as KGHDR and CDR2 as SFDVKD. The CDR3 region is CATSLGRLAGGGNEQFF. The DNA for the CDR3 is TGTGCCACCAGTTTAGGAAGGCTAGCGGGAGGGGGCAATGAGCAGTTCTTC.

The V call is TRBV9, the J call TRBJ2-7, with D maybe TRBD2 (5 bases). The CDR3 loop spans 14 amino acids. Germline-derived CDR1 and CDR2 are SGDLS and YYNGEE. Trimming removed 2 bases at V and 5 bases at J, with 14 bases between. Here the CDR3 reads CASSVRWESNEQYF. The CDR3 coding sequence is TGTGCCAGCAGCGTTAGGTGGGAGAGCAACGAGCAGTACTTC.

The rearrangement joins TRBV7-3 to TRBJ1-6; 9 bases agree with TRBD1. V dropped 2 bases and J dropped 8; count of bases not matched to a gene: 7. CDR3 length: 16 amino acids. Per germline, CDR1 SGHTA and CDR2 FQGTGA. This CDR3 is CASSLGGQGRHSPLHF. The CDR3 nucleotides read TGTGCCAGCAGCTTAGGGGGACAGGGACGGCATTCACCCCTCCACTTT.

This clone was detected once. The J gene is TRBJ2-7, the V gene TRBV27; possible D gene TRBD1, 6 bases. The CDR3 runs to 12 residues. CDR1 MNHEY and CDR2 SMNVEV come from the germline V gene (reference sequence). Trimming took off 4 bases at V and 6 bases at J, with 10 bases between the two ends. CDR3 nucleotide sequence: TGTGCCAGCAGTTCTACAGGGACCGAGCAGTACTTC. It codes for CASSSTGTEQYF.

The sample holds a few counts of this clone. The rearrangement links TRBV10-3 to TRBJ2-1; 11 bases are shared with TRBD2. This CDR3 comprises 15 residues. The V segment lost 0 bases and the J segment 10 bases; nucleotides outside the gene matches: 5. Germline loops: CDR1 ENHRY, CDR2 SYGVKD. CDR3 sequence (DNA): TGTGCCATCAGTGAGTCGACTAGCGGGAAGAGGGAGCAGTTCTTC. Protein: CAISESTSGKREQFF.

V gene TRBV20-1 combines with J gene TRBJ2-7; TRBD2 might be the D (5 bases). Germline values: CDR1 DFQATT, CDR2 SNEGSKA (reference sequence). The V and J ends lost 7 bases and 9 bases respectively, with 16 bases between them. This CDR3 is 11 amino acids long. The chain's CDR3 is CSVRTLVGQYF. The CDR3 coding sequence is TGCAGTGTCCGGACTTTAGTAGGGCAGTACTTC.

The chain recombines TRBV18 with TRBJ2-1; 9 nucleotides agree with TRBD2. From germline, CDR1 is KGHSH and CDR2 LQKENI. V trimming: 0 bases; J trimming: 0 bases; junction bases outside the gene matches: 3. There are 17 residues in the CDR3. For the CDR3, the DNA is TGTGCCAGCTCACCACCAGCTAGCGGGGTCTCCTACAATGAGCAGTTCTTC. Residues: CASSPPASGVSYNEQFF.

The V gene is TRBV28, the J gene TRBJ1-6; 8 positions match TRBD1. CDR3 size: 14 residues. V shed 6 bases, J shed 5 bases, and the junction held 3 bases outside the gene matches. Germline V gene sequence: CDR1 MDHEN, CDR2 SYDVKM. CDR3 sequence (DNA): TGTGCCAGCAGAATGACAGGGGATAATTCACCCCTCCACTTT. Amino acid sequence: CASRMTGDNSPLHF.

V and J are TRBV13 and TRBJ1-5, with 8 bases fitting TRBD1. The V segment lost 4 bases and the J segment 2 bases; nucleotides outside the gene matches: 4. This CDR3 spans 15 amino acids. Looked up from germline, CDR1 is PRHDT and CDR2 is FYEKMQ (reference sequence). The CDR3 coding sequence is TGTGCCAGCAGCTCCGGACAGGGCGGCAATCAGCCCCAGCATTTT. Amino acid sequence: CASSSGQGGNQPQHF.

The chain recombines TRBV25-1 with TRBJ2-7; maybe TRBD2 (6 bases). The germline CDR1 and CDR2 sequences are MGHDK and SYGVNS. The CDR3 has 11 amino acids. Trimming stripped 7 bases from V and 2 bases from J, with 6 bases between. CDR3 nucleotides: TGTGCCAGCAAGCGGGCCTACGAGCAGTACTTC. Translated: CASKRAYEQYF.

The V gene is TRBV7-8, the J gene TRBJ2-1, with TRBD1 matching over 7 bases. This CDR3 is 18 amino acids long. Germline V lookup: CDR1 SGHVS, CDR2 FQNEAQ. V was clipped by 5 bases and J by 3 bases; unmatched bases: 16. DNA of the CDR3: TGTGCCAGCAGCACCCCGCGAGGGGGCGCTTATAGCTACAATGAGCAGTTCTTC. Protein sequence: CASSTPRGGAYSYNEQFF.

This chain connects TRBV7-8 to TRBJ1-1; 7 positions agree with TRBD1. CDR1 is SGHVS and CDR2 is FQNEAQ in the germline V gene. The junction had 10 bases not matched to a gene; V was cut back by 5 bases and J by 10 bases. CDR3 length: 13 residues. Written as DNA, the CDR3 is TGTGCCAGCAGCCCCTCAGGGGGAGTAGGAGCTTTCTTT. This encodes CASSPSGGVGAFF.

The rearrangement uses TRBV7-9 and TRBJ2-7; perhaps TRBD2 as D (6 bases). Trimming shortened V by 5 bases and J by 6 bases, and 17 bases separated the two germline ends. Germline CDR1 SEHNR, CDR2 FQNEAQ (reference sequence). The CDR3 covers 14 residues. For the CDR3, the DNA is TGTGCCAGCAGCCTCCCCACCGGGGACTCCGAGCAGTACTTC. Protein: CASSLPTGDSEQYF.

The chain is built from TRBV4-2 and TRBJ2-7; D not certain. The CDR3 totals 14 residues. CDR1 is LGHNA and CDR2 is YNFKEQ in the germline V gene. V lost 1 base and J lost 0, with 7 bases in between. This CDR3 is CASSQGAFSYEQYF. Here the CDR3 DNA reads TGTGCCAGCAGCCAAGGGGCGTTCTCCTACGAGCAGTACTTC.

This clone was counted a few times. The chain couples TRBV3-1 (or the pseudogene TRBV3-2) to TRBJ2-3; D not resolved. Trimming cost V 3 bases and J 0 bases, with 7 bases left between them. Per the germline V gene, CDR1 is LGHDT and CDR2 is YNNKEL (reference sequence). The CDR3 consists of 14 residues. In nucleotides, the CDR3 is TGTGCCAGCAGCCAGCGGCCTAGCACAGATACGCAGTATTTT. Its protein product is CASSQRPSTDTQYF.

This clone was seen once. Written as DNA, the CDR3 is TGTGCCAGCAGCTCAGTTCCGACAGGGGGCGCATTTAGAGGGGACAATCAGCCCCAGCATTTT. Its protein product is CASSSVPTGGAFRGDNQPQHF. J is TRBJ1-5 and V is TRBV7-3, with 10 bases identical to TRBD1. Germline CDR1 and CDR2: SGHTA and FQGTGA. CDR3 length: 21 residues. V dropped 4 bases and J dropped 3; count of bases not matched to a gene: 21. The full variable domain, in which reference TRBV7-3 and TRBJ1-5 provide the parts outside the CDR3, is GAGVSQTPSNKVTEKGKYVELRCDPISGHTALYWYRQSLGQGPEFLIYFQGTGAADDSGLPNDRFFAVRPEGSVSTLKIQRTERGDSAVYLCASSSVPTGGAFRGDNQPQHFGDGTRLSIL.

The genes are TRBV3-1 (or the pseudogene TRBV3-2) and TRBJ1-1; tentative D call: TRBD1 (5 bases). V was cut by 2 bases and J by 6 bases, with 13 bases left in between. Germline loops: CDR1 LGHDT, CDR2 YNNKEL (reference sequence). This CDR3 has 14 amino acids. In DNA form, the CDR3 reads TGTGCCAGCAGCCAACAGGGAGGACCCGCTGAAGCTTTCTTT. Translating it yields CASSQQGGPAEAFF.

The chain is built from TRBV30 and TRBJ2-3; 10 nucleotides match TRBD2. With 0 bases clipped from V and 9 bases from J, the junction kept 9 bases outside the gene matches. This CDR3 is 15 amino acids long. In germline, CDR1 is GTSNPN, CDR2 SVGIG (reference sequence). The CDR3 DNA follows: TGTGCCTGGAGTGTCCCTAGCGGGAGAGGGGAGACGCAGTATTTT. The encoded protein is CAWSVPSGRGETQYF.

The gene calls are TRBV6-2 or TRBV6-3 and TRBJ2-3; D gene unclear. The CDR3 has 16 amino acids. Germline V gene sequence: CDR1 MNHEY, CDR2 SVGEGT. V shed 0 bases and J shed 2 bases, with 12 bases lying between them. CDR3 DNA: TGTGCCAGCAGTTACTCGAGTATGAGATACACAGATACGCAGTATTTT. Protein sequence: CASSYSSMRYTDTQYF.

The V gene is TRBV6-2 or TRBV6-3, the J gene TRBJ2-3, with 8 nucleotides matching TRBD2. This CDR3 is built from 16 residues. Germline V gene lookup returns CDR1 MNHEY and CDR2 SVGEGT. V was pared by 4 bases and J by 5 bases, with 11 bases of the junction left unmatched. The CDR3 sequence: CASSSSGGPDGDTQYF. CDR3 coding DNA: TGTGCCAGCAGTTCATCGGGAGGGCCAGACGGAGATACGCAGTATTTT.

The rearrangement joins TRBV7-8 to TRBJ1-1; tentative D call: TRBD1 (5 bases). Germline V lookup: CDR1 SGHVS, CDR2 FQNEAQ. V was cut by 2 bases and J by 6 bases, with 7 bases left in between. The CDR3 runs 12 residues. The CDR3 sequence: CASSLRGAEAFF. The DNA for the CDR3 is TGTGCCAGCAGCTTACGGGGGGCTGAAGCTTTCTTT.

The chain recombines TRBV7-2 with TRBJ2-3; TRBD2 matches at 10 bases. The V segment lost 1 base and the J segment 6 bases; nucleotides outside the gene matches: 13. Germline CDR1 and CDR2: SGHTA and FQGNSA. This CDR3 contains 18 residues. CDR3 DNA sequence: TGTGCCAGCAGCTTAGTAAAGCCTGCTAGCGGGAGTGGGGATACGCAGTATTTT. Its translation is CASSLVKPASGSGDTQYF.

The genes are TRBV10-3 and TRBJ1-4; a weak D match, TRBD1 (5 bases). The CDR3 consists of 14 residues. Germline CDR1 ENHRY, CDR2 SYGVKD. Trimming left V 10 bases short and J 0 bases short, with 12 bases between. The CDR3 DNA reads TGTGCCACCCGACAGATTGCAACTAATGAAAAACTGTTTTTT. Its protein product is CATRQIATNEKLFF.

The chain carries TRBV7-2 and TRBJ1-1, with 10 positions matching TRBD1. This CDR3 is 15 amino acids long. In germline, CDR1 is SGHTA, CDR2 FQGNSA. Germline trimming cut 5 bases from V and 4 bases from J; bases unmatched to any gene: 7. The CDR3 DNA is TGTGCCAGCAGCCCCAGACAGGGGGCGAGCACTGAAGCTTTCTTT. It translates to CASSPRQGASTEAFF.

In this sample, this clone turned up once. V and J are TRBV27 and TRBJ1-2, with D uncertain. This CDR3 is 14 amino acids long. V lost 3 bases and J 0 bases, leaving 8 bases between the germline ends. CDR1 and CDR2 from the germline V gene are MNHEY and SMNVEV (reference sequence). CDR3 in amino acids: CASSFRRTNYGYTF. In nucleotides, the CDR3 is TGTGCCAGCAGTTTTAGGCGGACTAACTATGGCTACACCTTC.

The chain has TRBV19 and TRBJ2-3, with TRBD2 matching 10 bases. The V gene end was trimmed by 7 bases and the J gene end by 2 bases; junction bases not matched to a gene: 6. CDR1 LNHDA and CDR2 SQIVND come from the germline V gene (reference sequence). The CDR3 extends over 15 amino acids. CDR3 residues: CASTMGLANTDTQYF. In nucleotides, the CDR3 is TGTGCCAGTACAATGGGACTAGCGAACACAGATACGCAGTATTTT.